What follows are 3 T cell receptor beta chains derived from one specimen sequenced in a study of shared clonotypes between healthy human individuals. Produced via immunoSEQ multiplex PCR; TCRdb's table is partial and in-frame only. The data hold about 2.4 million clones, with 93% observed a single time. Sequencing was performed on naive CD4+ T cells from PBMCs. Documented subset: CD45RA+ positively selected. The receptors were sampled from a man younger than 35 in good health. Some clones in this sample may be carry-over from other donors' samples.

Note on this clone: Other nucleotide sequences in the sample specify the same CDR3. The genes are TRBV6-5 and TRBJ2-7, with 8 bases that match TRBD1. Germline V gives CDR1 MNHEY, CDR2 SVGAGI. V shed 4 bases and J 3 bases; nucleotides not matched to a gene: 2. The CDR3 contains 13 residues. As DNA, the CDR3 is TGTGCCAGCAGTTCCGGACAGGGCTACGAGCAGTACTTC. As protein: CASSSGQGYEQYF.

This clone is a singleton in its sample. The chain carries TRBV11-2 and TRBJ2-7; unclear D gene. With 1 base removed from V and 7 bases from J, the gap between germline ends came to 11 bases. This CDR3 is 13 amino acids long. Looked up from germline, CDR1 is SGHAT and CDR2 is FQNNGV. CDR3 amino acids: CASSLGTVQEQYF. DNA of the CDR3: TGTGCCAGCAGCTTAGGGACGGTGCAGGAGCAGTACTTC.

In regard to this clone: At one end, the junction sequence differs from germline, possibly due to a read error. The chain joins TRBV5-5 to TRBJ1-3; D is uncertain. This CDR3 contains 13 residues. CDR1 SGHKS and CDR2 YYEKEE come from the germline V gene (reference sequence). The CDR3 sequence is CASSLLVGTTIYF. CDR3 sequence (DNA): TGTGCCAGCAGCTTGCTAGTAGGAACCACCATATATTTT.